This entry concerns a single TCR beta chain. No cognate antigen has been identified for it. Per-nucleotide qualities are absent, and no much larger clonotype sits a single base away. The treatment or condition label corresponds to: in vitro stimulation with specific CMV peptide epitopes to enrich CMV-specific T cells. Data came from an Illumina HiSeq 1500. Starting from the raw public reads, TCRdb applied fastp trimming at Q25, assembled clones with MiXCR and retained in-frame beta chains. Rows are unified per CDR3 protein, each entry keeping the most common DNA and genes. This sample comprises around 900,000 distinct CDR3 sequences, 25% to 40% of them detected only once. The biggest ten clones account for around an eighth of the sample. CDR1 and CDR2, per the germline V gene, are SGHVS and FNYEAQ. Between the V and J ends, shortened by 5 bases and 3 bases respectively, the junction contains 13 bases. The CDR3, from cysteine to phenylalanine, totals 14 residues. This entry keeps only the CDR3 DNA: 42 bases, framed from base 1.

The sample belongs to a study of T cell repertoires in cytomegalovirus infection (dated by TCRdb to between 2018 and 2021). About the investigation overall: The peptide stimulations were aimed at well-studied HLA-B-restricted epitopes as well as recently identified HLA-C-restricted CMV epitopes, whose presentation resists viral immunomodulation. The HLA type of each donor mattered for the analysis, because public TCR beta signatures pointed to carriage of CMV infection along with the matching HLA type.

The paper as a whole reports these results and caveats: Cumulative frequency of public TCR beta family members discriminated carriers of CMV infection plus the relevant HLA type in this cohort and an independent approximately 350-donor cohort. The ex vivo response was dominated by HLA-C-restricted CMV-specific TCR beta clonotypes, which also provided the single most frequent clonotype in two of eight donors.

This specimen consisted of cultured CD8+ T cells from PBMCs, obtained from culture after CMV antigen stimulation. The sequence was obtained from a human donor in good health (CMV status not recorded). Some clones in this sample may be carry-over from other donors' samples. The rearranged segments are TRBV7-6 and TRBJ1-2; matching of 6 bases hints at TRBD1 as the D gene. At the DNA level, the sequence is TGTGCCAGCAGCGACGGACAGCCAGACTATGGCTACACCTTC. Its protein is CASSDGQPDYGYTF.